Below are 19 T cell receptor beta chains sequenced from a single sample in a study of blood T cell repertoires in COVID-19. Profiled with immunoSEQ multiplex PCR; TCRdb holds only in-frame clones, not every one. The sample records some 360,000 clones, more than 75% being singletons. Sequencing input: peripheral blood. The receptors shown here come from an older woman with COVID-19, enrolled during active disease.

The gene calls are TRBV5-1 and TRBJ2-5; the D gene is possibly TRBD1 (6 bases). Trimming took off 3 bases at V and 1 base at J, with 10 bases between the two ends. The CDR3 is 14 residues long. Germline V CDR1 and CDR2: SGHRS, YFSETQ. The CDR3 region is CASSWTEPQETQYF. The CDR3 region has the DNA TGCGCCAGCAGCTGGACAGAGCCCCAAGAGACCCAGTACTTC.

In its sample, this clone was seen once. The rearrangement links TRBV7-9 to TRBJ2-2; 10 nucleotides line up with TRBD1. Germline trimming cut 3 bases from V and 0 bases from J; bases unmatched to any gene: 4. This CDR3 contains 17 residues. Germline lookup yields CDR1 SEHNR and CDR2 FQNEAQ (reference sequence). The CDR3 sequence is CASSLRTGGPNTGELFF. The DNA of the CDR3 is TGTGCCAGCAGCTTGAGGACAGGGGGACCGAACACCGGGGAGCTGTTTTTT.

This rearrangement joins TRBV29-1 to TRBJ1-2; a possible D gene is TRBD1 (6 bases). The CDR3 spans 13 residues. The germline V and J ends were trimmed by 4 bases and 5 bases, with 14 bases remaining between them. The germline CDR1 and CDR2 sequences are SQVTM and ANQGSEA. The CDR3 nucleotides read TGCAGCGTTGGAACAGGGCAGACTTATGGCTACACCTTC. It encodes CSVGTGQTYGYTF.

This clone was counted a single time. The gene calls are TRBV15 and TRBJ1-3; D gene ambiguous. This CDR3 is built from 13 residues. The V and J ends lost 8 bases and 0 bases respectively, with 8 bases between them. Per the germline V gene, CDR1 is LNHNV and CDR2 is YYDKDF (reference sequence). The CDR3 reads CATSRFSGNTIYF. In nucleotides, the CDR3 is TGTGCCACCTCGCGGTTCTCTGGAAACACCATATATTTT.

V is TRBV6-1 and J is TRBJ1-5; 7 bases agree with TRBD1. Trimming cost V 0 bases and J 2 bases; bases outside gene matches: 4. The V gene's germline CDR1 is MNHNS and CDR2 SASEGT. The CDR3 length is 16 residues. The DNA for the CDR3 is TGTGCCAGCAGTGAAGCGCACAGGGGCGGCAATCAGCCCCAGCATTTT. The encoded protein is CASSEAHRGGNQPQHF.

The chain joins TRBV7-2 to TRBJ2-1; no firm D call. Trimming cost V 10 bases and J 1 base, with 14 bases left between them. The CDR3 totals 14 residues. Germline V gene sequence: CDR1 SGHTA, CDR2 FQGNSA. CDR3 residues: CATSRAHSYNEQFF. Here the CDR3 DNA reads TGTGCCACCTCGCGTGCGCATTCCTACAATGAGCAGTTCTTC.

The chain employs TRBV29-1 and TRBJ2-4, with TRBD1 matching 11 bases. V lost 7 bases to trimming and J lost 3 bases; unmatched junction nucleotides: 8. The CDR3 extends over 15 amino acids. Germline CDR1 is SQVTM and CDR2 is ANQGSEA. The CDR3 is CSARTGGFGKNIQYF. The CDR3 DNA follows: TGCAGCGCGAGGACAGGGGGCTTTGGCAAAAACATTCAGTACTTC.

DNA of the CDR3: TGTGCCAGCAGTGAAATAAGCAGGGCGACTGGAAACACCATATATTTT. This encodes CASSEISRATGNTIYF. The chain combines TRBV2 with TRBJ1-3; perhaps TRBD1 as D (5 bases). Germline V gene data show CDR1 as SNHLY and CDR2 as FYNNEI. This CDR3 has 16 residues. V lost 2 bases and J 2 bases, leaving 13 bases between the germline ends.

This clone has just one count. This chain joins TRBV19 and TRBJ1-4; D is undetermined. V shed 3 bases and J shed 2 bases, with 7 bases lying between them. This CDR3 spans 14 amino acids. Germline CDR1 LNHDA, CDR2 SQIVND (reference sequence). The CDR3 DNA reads TGTGCCAGTAGTATCTGGGCGACTAATGAAAAACTGTTTTTT. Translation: CASSIWATNEKLFF.

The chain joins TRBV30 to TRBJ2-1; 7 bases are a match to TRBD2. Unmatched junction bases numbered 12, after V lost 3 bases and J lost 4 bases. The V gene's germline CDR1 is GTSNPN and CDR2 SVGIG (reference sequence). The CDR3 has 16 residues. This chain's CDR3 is CAWSLATSATYNEQFF. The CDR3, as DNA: TGTGCCTGGAGCCTCGCTACTAGCGCTACGTACAATGAGCAGTTCTTC.

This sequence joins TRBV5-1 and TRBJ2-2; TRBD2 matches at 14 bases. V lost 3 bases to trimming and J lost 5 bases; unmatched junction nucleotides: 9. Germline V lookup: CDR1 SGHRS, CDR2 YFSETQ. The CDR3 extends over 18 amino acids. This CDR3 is CASSSRLAGGPRTGELFF. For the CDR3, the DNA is TGCGCCAGCAGCTCTAGACTAGCGGGGGGGCCGAGGACCGGGGAGCTGTTTTTT.

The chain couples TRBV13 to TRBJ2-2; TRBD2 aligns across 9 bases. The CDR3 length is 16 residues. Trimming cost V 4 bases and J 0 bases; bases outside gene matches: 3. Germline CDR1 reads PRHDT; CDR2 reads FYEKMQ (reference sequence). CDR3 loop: CASSSLAGANTGELFF. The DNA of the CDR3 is TGTGCCAGCAGCTCCTTAGCGGGGGCGAACACCGGGGAGCTGTTTTTT.

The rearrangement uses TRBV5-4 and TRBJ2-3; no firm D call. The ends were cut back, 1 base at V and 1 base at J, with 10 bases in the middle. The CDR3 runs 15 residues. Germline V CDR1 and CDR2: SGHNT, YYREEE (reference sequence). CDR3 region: CASSLFKLGTDTQYF. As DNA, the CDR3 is TGTGCCAGCAGCTTGTTCAAGTTAGGCACAGATACGCAGTATTTT.

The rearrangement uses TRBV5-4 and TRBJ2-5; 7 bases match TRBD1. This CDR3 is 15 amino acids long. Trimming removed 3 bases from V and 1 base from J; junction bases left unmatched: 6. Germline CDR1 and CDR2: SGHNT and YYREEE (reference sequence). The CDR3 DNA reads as TGTGCCAGCAGCTCCCTGACAGGGATCCAAGAGACCCAGTACTTC. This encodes CASSSLTGIQETQYF.

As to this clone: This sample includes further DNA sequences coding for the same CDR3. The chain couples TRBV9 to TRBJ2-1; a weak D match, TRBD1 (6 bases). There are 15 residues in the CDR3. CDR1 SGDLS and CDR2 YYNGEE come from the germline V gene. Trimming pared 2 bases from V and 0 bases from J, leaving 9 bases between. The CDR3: CASSVQGSSYNEQFF. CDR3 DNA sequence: TGTGCCAGCAGCGTTCAGGGGAGCTCCTACAATGAGCAGTTCTTC. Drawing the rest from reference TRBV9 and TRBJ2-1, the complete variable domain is DSGVTQTPKHLITATGQRVTLRCSPRSGDLSVYWYQQSLDQGLQFLIQYYNGEERAKGNILERFSAQQFPDLHSELNLSSLELGDSALYFCASSVQGSSYNEQFFGPGTRLTVL.

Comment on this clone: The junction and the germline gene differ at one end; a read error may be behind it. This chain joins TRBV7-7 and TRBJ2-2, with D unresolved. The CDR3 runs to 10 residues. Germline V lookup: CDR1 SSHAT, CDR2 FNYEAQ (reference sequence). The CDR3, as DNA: TGTGCTAGCAGCCCTGTGGAGCTGTTTTTT. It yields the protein CASSPVELFF.

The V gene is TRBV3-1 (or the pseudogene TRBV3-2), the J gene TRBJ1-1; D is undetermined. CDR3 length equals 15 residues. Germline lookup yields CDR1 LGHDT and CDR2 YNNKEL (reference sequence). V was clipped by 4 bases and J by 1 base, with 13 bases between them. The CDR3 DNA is TGTGCCAGCAGCCCGCCCGGGCTAGCGAACACTGAAGCTTTCTTT. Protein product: CASSPPGLANTEAFF.

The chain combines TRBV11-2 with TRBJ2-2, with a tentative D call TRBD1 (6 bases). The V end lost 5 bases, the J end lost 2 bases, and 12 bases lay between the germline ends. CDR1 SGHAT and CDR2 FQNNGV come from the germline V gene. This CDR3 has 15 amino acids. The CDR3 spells CASSPTGKNTGELFF. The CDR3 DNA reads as TGTGCCAGCAGCCCGACAGGCAAAAACACCGGGGAGCTGTTTTTT.

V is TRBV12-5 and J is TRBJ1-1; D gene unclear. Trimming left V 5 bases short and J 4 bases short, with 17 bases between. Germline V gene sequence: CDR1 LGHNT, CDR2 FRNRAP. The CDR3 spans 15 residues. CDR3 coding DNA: TGTGCTAGTGGTCCCGCATGGGAGGTTGGCACTGAAGCTTTCTTT. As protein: CASGPAWEVGTEAFF.